The entry that follows covers one TCR beta chain sequence. Its antigen is unidentified. Germline lookup yields CDR1 SGHTS and CDR2 YDEGEE. V was shortened by 1 base and J by 2 bases, with 9 bases between the two germline ends. CDR3 size: 14 residues. Using RNA transcripts as the source, TCR beta CDR3 regions were amplified. In the first-round RT-PCR of the TCR CDR3, the HTBI primer set was used. Each CDR3 protein gets one entry after TCRdb re-called the multiplex PCR reads with MiXCR. The table lists under 450,000 distinct CDR3 sequences, 15% to 18% of them singletons, with approximately 8% in the top ten. The data stem from a study of T cells in Graves' hyperthyroidism and ophthalmopathy. Study context: Blood was drawn when the patient was first diagnosed and still untreated.

Study findings and constraints: Most thyroid clonotypes expanded above 0.001 were also detected in blood.

Diagnosis of hyperthyroidism was new in patients aged 18 to 65, and its duration was under 2 months. Approximately 9.3 ml of fresh peripheral blood supplied the PBMCs. The sequencing input was blood. The source of this sequence is a young woman with Graves' hyperthyroidism. The J gene is TRBJ2-5, the V gene TRBV5-8; no reliable D call. CDR3 residues: CASSLQVGQETQYF. The CDR3 DNA reads as TGTGCCAGCAGCTTGCAGGTCGGACAAGAGACCCAGTACTTC.